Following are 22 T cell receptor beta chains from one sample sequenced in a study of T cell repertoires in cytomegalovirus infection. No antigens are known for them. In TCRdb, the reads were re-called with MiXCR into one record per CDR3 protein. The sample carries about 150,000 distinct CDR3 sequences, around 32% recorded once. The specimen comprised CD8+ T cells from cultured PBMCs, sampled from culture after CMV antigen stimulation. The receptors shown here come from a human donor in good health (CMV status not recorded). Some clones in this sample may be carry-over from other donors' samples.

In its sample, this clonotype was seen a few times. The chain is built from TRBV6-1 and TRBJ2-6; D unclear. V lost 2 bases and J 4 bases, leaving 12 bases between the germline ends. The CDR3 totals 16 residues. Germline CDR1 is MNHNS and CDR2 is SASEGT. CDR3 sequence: CASSEWVGPGANVLTF. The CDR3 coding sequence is TGTGCCAGCAGTGAATGGGTGGGTCCCGGGGCCAACGTCCTGACTTTC.

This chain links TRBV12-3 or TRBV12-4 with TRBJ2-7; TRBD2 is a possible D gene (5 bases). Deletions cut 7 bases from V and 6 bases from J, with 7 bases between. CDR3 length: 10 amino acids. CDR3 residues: CASKGSEQYF. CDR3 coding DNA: TGTGCCAGCAAAGGGAGCGAGCAGTACTTC.

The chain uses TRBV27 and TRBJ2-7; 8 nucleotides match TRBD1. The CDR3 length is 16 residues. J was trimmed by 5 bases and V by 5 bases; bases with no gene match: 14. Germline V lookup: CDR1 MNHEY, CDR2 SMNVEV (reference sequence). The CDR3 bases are TGTGCCAGCAGTCTCACTTTCCGGACAGGGACCCACGAGCAGTACTTC. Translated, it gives CASSLTFRTGTHEQYF.

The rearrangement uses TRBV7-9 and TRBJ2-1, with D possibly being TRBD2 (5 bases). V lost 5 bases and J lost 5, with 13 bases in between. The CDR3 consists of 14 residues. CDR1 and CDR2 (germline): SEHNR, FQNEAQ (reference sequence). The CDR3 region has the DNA TGTGCCAGCAGCCCCCCGCGGGCTCACAATGAGCAGTTCTTC. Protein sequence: CASSPPRAHNEQFF.

CDR3 region: CASSLAGGDRVPWNTEAFF. DNA for the CDR3: TGTGCCAGCAGCTTAGCGGGGGGTGACAGGGTCCCTTGGAACACTGAAGCTTTCTTT. J is TRBJ1-1 and V is TRBV7-6; 7 bases agree with TRBD1. Germline trimming cut 0 bases from V and 1 base from J; bases unmatched to any gene: 14. The CDR3 totals 19 residues. Germline V CDR1 and CDR2: SGHVS, FNYEAQ.

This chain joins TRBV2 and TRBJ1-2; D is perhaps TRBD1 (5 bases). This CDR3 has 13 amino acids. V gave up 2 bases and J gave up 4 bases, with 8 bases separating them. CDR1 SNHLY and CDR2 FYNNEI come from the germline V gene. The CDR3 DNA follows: TGTGCCAGCAGTGAATTGGGGACCTATGGCTACACCTTC. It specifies CASSELGTYGYTF. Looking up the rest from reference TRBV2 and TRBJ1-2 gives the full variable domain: EPEVTQTPSHQVTQMGQEVILRCVPISNHLYFYWYRQILGQKVEFLVSFYNNEISEKSEIFDDQFSVERPDGSNFTLKIRSTKLEDSAMYFCASSELGTYGYTFGSGTRLTVV.

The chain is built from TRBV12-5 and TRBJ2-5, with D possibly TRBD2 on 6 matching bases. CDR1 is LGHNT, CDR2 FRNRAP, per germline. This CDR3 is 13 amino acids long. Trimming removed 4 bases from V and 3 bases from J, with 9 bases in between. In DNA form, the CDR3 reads TGTGCTAGTGGTTGGGGGGATGAAGAGACCCAGTACTTC. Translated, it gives CASGWGDEETQYF.

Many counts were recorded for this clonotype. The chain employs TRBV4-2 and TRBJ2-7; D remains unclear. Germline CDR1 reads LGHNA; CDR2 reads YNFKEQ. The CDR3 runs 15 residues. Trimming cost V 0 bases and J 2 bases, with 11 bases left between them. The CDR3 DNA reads TGTGCCAGCAGCCAAGATAGGGCCAGAACCTACGAGCAGTACTTC. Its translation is CASSQDRARTYEQYF.

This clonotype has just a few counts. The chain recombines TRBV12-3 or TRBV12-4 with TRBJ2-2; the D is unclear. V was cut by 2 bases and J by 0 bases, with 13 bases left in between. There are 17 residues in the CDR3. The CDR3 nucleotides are TGTGCCAGCAGTTTAATGTTAGGCAGGTCGAACACCGGGGAGCTGTTTTTT. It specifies CASSLMLGRSNTGELFF.

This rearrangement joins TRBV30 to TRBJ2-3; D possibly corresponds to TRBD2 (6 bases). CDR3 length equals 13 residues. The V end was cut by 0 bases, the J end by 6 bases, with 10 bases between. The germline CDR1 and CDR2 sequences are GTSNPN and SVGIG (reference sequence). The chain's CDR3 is CAWSVLAVDTQYF. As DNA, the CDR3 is TGTGCCTGGAGTGTATTAGCGGTGGATACGCAGTATTTT.

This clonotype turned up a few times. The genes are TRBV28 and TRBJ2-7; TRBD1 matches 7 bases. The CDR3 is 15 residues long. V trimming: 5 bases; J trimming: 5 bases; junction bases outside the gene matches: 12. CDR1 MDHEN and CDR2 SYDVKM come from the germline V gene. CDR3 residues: CASSRQGRSAHEQYF. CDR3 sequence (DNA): TGTGCCAGCAGTCGACAGGGCCGGAGTGCGCACGAGCAGTACTTC.

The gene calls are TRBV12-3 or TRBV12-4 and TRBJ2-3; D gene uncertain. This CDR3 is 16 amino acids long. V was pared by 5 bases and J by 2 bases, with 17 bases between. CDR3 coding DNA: TGTGCCAGCAGTCCTTTGGTCCTACCCTCCACAGATACGCAGTATTTT. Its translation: CASSPLVLPSTDTQYF.

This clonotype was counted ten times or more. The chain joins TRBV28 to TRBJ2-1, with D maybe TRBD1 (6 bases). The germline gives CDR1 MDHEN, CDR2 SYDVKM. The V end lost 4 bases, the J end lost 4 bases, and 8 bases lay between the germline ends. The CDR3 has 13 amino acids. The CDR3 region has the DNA TGTGCCAGCAGTTCGGACAGATACAATGAGCAGTTCTTC. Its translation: CASSSDRYNEQFF.

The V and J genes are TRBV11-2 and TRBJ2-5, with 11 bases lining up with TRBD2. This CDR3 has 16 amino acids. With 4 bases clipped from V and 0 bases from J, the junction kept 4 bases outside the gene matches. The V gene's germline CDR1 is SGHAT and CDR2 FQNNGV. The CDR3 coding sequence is TGTGCCAGCAGCTCGGGACTAGCGGCATACCAAGAGACCCAGTACTTC. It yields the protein CASSSGLAAYQETQYF.

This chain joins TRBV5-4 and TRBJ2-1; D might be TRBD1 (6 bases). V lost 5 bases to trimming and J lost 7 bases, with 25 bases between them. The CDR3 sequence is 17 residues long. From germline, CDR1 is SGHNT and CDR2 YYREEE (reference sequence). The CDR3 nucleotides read TGTGCCAGCAGTTCTCCCGTCGGGACAAGGCCAAAAAATGAGCAGTTCTTC. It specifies CASSSPVGTRPKNEQFF.

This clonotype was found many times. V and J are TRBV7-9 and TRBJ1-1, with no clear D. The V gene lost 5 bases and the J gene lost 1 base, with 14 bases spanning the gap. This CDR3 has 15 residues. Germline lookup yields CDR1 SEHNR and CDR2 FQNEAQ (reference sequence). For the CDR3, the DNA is TGTGCCAGCAGCCACCGGGGAGGATCGAACACTGAAGCTTTCTTT. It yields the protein CASSHRGGSNTEAFF.

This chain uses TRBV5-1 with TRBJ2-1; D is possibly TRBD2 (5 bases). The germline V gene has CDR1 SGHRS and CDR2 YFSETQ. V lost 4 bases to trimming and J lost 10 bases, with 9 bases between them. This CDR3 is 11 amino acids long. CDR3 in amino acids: CASSAGTEQFF. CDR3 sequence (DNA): TGCGCCAGCAGCGCGGGCACGGAGCAGTTCTTC.

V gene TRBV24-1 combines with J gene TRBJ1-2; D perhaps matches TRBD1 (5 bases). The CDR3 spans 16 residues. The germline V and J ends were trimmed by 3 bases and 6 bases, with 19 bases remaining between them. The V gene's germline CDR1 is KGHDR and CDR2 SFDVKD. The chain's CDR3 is CATSDPRRGLVNGYTF. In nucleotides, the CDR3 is TGTGCCACCAGTGATCCCCGCCGGGGGTTGGTAAATGGCTACACCTTC.

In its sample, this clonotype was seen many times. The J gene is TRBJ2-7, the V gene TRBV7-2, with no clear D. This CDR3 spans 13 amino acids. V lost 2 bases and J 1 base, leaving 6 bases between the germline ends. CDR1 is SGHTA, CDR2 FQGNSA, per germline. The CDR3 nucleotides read TGTGCCAGCAGCTTATTCCAATCCTACGAGCAGTACTTC. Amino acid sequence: CASSLFQSYEQYF. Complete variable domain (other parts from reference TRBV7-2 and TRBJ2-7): GAGVSQSPSNKVTEKGKDVELRCDPISGHTALYWYRQSLGQGLEFLIYFQGNSAPDKSGLPSDRFSAERTGGSVSTLTIQRTQQEDSAVYLCASSLFQSYEQYFGPGTRLTVT.

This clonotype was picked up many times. The CDR3 region is CASSLNIGDRGYTF. CDR3 nucleotides: TGTGCCAGCAGCTTAAATATTGGGGATAGAGGCTACACCTTC. The chain couples TRBV7-9 to TRBJ1-2; D gene ambiguous. The V end was cut by 2 bases, the J end by 8 bases, with 15 bases between. The CDR3 length is 14 residues. The germline gives CDR1 SEHNR, CDR2 FQNEAQ (reference sequence).

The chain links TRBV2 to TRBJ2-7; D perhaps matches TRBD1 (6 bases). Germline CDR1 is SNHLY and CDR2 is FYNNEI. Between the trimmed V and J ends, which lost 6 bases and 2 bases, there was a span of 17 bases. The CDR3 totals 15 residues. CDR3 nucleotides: TGTGCCAGCAGGTCGTTGGACAGCCCAGCCTACGAGCAGTACTTC. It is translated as CASRSLDSPAYEQYF.

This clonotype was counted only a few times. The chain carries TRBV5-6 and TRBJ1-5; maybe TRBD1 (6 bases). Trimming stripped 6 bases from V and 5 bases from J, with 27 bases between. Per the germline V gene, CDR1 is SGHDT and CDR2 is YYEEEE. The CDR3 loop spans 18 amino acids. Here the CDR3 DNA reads TGTGCCAGCACCACTACACGGGAAACAGGGCCCCTCGATCAGCCCCAGCATTTT. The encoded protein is CASTTTRETGPLDQPQHF. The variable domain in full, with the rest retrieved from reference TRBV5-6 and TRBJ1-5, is DAGVTQSPTHLIKTRGQQVTLRCSPKSGHDTVSWYQQALGQGPQFIFQYYEEEERQRGNFPDRFSGHQFPNYSSELNVNALLLGDSALYLCASTTTRETGPLDQPQHFGDGTRLSIL.